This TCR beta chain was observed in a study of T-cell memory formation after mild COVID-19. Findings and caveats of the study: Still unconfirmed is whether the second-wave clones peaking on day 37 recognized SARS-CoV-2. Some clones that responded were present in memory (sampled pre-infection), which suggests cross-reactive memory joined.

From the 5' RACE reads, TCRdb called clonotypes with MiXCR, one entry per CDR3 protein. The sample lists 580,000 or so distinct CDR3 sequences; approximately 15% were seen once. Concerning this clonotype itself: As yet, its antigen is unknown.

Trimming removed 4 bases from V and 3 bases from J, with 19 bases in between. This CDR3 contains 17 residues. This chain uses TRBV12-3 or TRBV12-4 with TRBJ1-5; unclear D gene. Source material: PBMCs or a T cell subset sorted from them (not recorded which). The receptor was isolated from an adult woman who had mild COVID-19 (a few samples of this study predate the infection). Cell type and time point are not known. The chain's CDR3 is CASSSPWSGYINQPQHF. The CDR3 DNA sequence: TGTGCCAGCAGTTCCCCGTGGTCCGGGTATATCAATCAGCCCCAGCATTTT.